These T cell receptor beta chains were read from a single sample in a study of vaccination and CD4 T cells after COVID-19. TCRdb used MiXCR to reprocess the PCR reads, holding one entry per CDR3 protein. The table lists around 10,000 distinct CDR3 sequences, about 28% of them singletons, with roughly 15% in the top ten. These receptors are not linked to any known antigen. The sample consisted of CD4+ T cells from blood, cultured in vitro. The origin of the receptors is a human donor in good health. Both conserved end residues are part of each CDR3. The order of the fields is D gene, V gene, J gene, clone size, CDR3 DNA, CDR3 protein. D genes are given only for firm matches. The listing skips clone size in some rows; elsewhere it reads once, few, many or a size class.

>TRBD1|TRBV7-9|TRBJ2-7|few
TGTGCCAGCAGCTGGTCCCCCGGACAGGGGCCTTCCTACGAGCAGTACTTC
CASSWSPGQGPSYEQYF
>-|TRBV30|TRBJ2-5|-
TGTGCCTGGAGTGGGGGAGAGACCCAGTACTTC
CAWSGGETQYF
>TRBD2|TRBV19|TRBJ2-7|-
TGTGCCAGTAGTCCCGCTAGCGGGAGGGACCACGAGCAGTACTTC
CASSPASGRDHEQYF
>-|TRBV28|TRBJ1-6|-
TGTGCCGCCGGGGTCTCCTATAATTCACCCCTCCACTTT
CAAGVSYNSPLHF
>-|TRBV24-1|TRBJ2-7|few
TGTGCCACCCAAAAGGCCGGCGAGCAGTACTTC
CATQKAGEQYF
>-|TRBV7-2|TRBJ1-5|-
TGTGCCAGCAGCTGGGACACTGATAGCAATCAGCCCCAGCATTTT
CASSWDTDSNQPQHF
>TRBD1|TRBV15|TRBJ1-2|medium-sized
TGTGCCACCAGCAGAGGTCAGGGGGTGAGGGGCTACACCTTC
CATSRGQGVRGYTF
>TRBD1|TRBV5-4|TRBJ1-6|few
TGTGCCAGCAGCTTTATGGACAGGAGTATATCACCCCTCCACTTT
CASSFMDRSISPLHF
>-|TRBV12-3/TRBV12-4|TRBJ2-6|once
TGTGCCAGCAGTTCTTGGTGGGAGGCTGGGGCCAACGTCCTGACTTTC
CASSSWWEAGANVLTF
>TRBD1|TRBV6-1|TRBJ2-5|once
TGTGCCAGCAGACAGGGGGCAGGAGAGACCCAGTACTTC
CASRQGAGETQYF
>TRBD1|TRBV6-1|TRBJ1-1|few
TGTGCCAGCAGTGAAGCGAGGGGGCCAGGGGGACCTGAAGCTTTCTTT
CASSEARGPGGPEAFF
>TRBD2|TRBV6-2/TRBV6-3|TRBJ2-1|few
TGTGCCAGCAGTTACGCCGGACTAGAGATGGATGAGCAGTTCTTC
CASSYAGLEMDEQFF
>-|TRBV27|TRBJ1-2|medium-sized
TGTGCCAGCCGAGGGGGGCAGAGGCCCTATGGCTACACCTTC
CASRGGQRPYGYTF
>TRBD1|TRBV20-1|TRBJ1-2|medium-sized
TGCAGTGCTAGACGAACAGGGGCCTATGGCTACACCTTC
CSARRTGAYGYTF
>TRBD1|TRBV7-3|TRBJ2-3|few
TGTGCCAGCAGCTTAAGGGGGACAGGGATGGCAGATACGCAGTATTTT
CASSLRGTGMADTQYF
>-|TRBV6-1|TRBJ2-3|few
TGTGCCAGCAGTGACCCCCTTGTGGGCTCCTCAGGAGATACGCAGTATTTT
CASSDPLVGSSGDTQYF
>TRBD1|TRBV24-1|TRBJ2-3|-
TGTGCCACCAGTGACGGGGACAGGGGTGGCACAGATACGCAGTATTTT
CATSDGDRGGTDTQYF
>-|TRBV20-1|TRBJ2-3|-
TGCAGTGCTGCGAGAGGACTGAGCACAGATACGCAGTATTTT
CSAARGLSTDTQYF
>-|TRBV7-2|TRBJ1-1|few
TGTGCCAGCAGCTTTGATATGGGGATGGAAGCTTTCTTT
CASSFDMGMEAFF
>TRBD1|TRBV7-3|TRBJ2-3|few
TGTGCCAGCAGCTTGGCCGGGACAGGGTTCGCAGATACGCAGTATTTT
CASSLAGTGFADTQYF
>-|TRBV6-1|TRBJ2-2|-
TGTGCCACCGGGGCGATTATACGAGGGCAAAGCGACACCGGGGAGCTGTTTTTT
CATGAIIRGQSDTGELFF
>TRBD1|TRBV6-1|TRBJ1-2|few
TGTGCCAGCAGCGCAAGTAACAGGGGGCCTTTCTATGGCTACACCTTC
CASSASNRGPFYGYTF
>TRBD2|TRBV20-1|TRBJ2-1|-
TGCAGTGCTAGATACGCGGGAGATCGGTTCTTC
CSARYAGDRFF
>TRBD2|TRBV24-1|TRBJ2-1|few
TGTGCCACCTGTCCAGCGGGAGATTCGTATGAGCAGTTCTTC
CATCPAGDSYEQFF
>-|TRBV5-4|TRBJ2-5|-
TGTGCCAGCAGCTTGGGGTACCAAGAGACCCAGTACTTC
CASSLGYQETQYF
>-|TRBV6-2/TRBV6-3|TRBJ1-2|-
TGTGCCAGCGAACTCACCTTTCGCGGCCCCTATGGCTACACCTTC
CASELTFRGPYGYTF
>-|TRBV7-9|TRBJ2-1|few
TGTGCCAGCAGCTTCGGTGATGTTGGGCAGTTCTTC
CASSFGDVGQFF
>TRBD1|TRBV12-3/TRBV12-4|TRBJ2-7|-
TGTGCCAGCAGTTTCGGACAGGGTTACTACGAGCAGTACTTC
CASSFGQGYYEQYF
>-|TRBV28|TRBJ2-2|-
TGTGCCAGCAGTTTAAGTAGATGGGGGTCAGACACCGGGGAGCTGTTTTTT
CASSLSRWGSDTGELFF
>-|TRBV20-1|TRBJ2-3|-
TGCAGTGGGGCCCCTAGCACAGATACGCAGTATTTT
CSGAPSTDTQYF
>TRBD1|TRBV7-9|TRBJ2-7|-
TGTGCCAGCGGGGGGGGACAGGGGACGGGAGAGCAGTACTTC
CASGGGQGTGEQYF
>-|TRBV7-9|TRBJ1-2|-
TGTGCCAGCAGCTTTACCGGGTCCTTTTACTATGGCTACACCTTC
CASSFTGSFYYGYTF
>TRBD2|TRBV2|TRBJ2-1|-
TGTGCCAGCAGTGGGGGACTAGCCTTAATCTACAATGAGCAGTTCTTC
CASSGGLALIYNEQFF
>-|TRBV5-8|TRBJ1-5|-
TGTGCCAGCAGTTACACAGGGTATGATCAGCCCCAGCATTTT
CASSYTGYDQPQHF
>TRBD2|TRBV7-6|TRBJ2-3|-
TGTGCCAGCAGCTTAGCGCCCGGACTAGCGGGACGGATGTATTTT
CASSLAPGLAGRMYF
>-|TRBV6-5|TRBJ2-2|few
TGTGCCAGCAGTTATTGGAGGGCGAACACCGGGGAGCTGTTTTTT
CASSYWRANTGELFF
>-|TRBV28|TRBJ1-3|-
TGTGCCAGCAGGAGTCAGTACTCTGGAAACACCATATATTTT
CASRSQYSGNTIYF
>TRBD1|TRBV20-1|TRBJ2-1|-
TGCAGTGCTAGAGAGCCGACAGGGGCCATTCACAATGAGCAGTTCTTC
CSAREPTGAIHNEQFF
>-|TRBV12-5|TRBJ1-5|once
TGTGCTAGTGGTTACCAAGAAGATCAGCCCCAGCATTTT
CASGYQEDQPQHF
>-|TRBV20-1|TRBJ2-7|-
TGCAGTGCCACTTCCGGGACCCAAAGCTCCTACGAGCAGTACTTC
CSATSGTQSSYEQYF
>-|TRBV30|TRBJ2-7|-
TGTGCCTGGAGTAAAGCGAGAGTTCAGGAGCAGTACTTC
CAWSKARVQEQYF
>-|TRBV6-1|TRBJ1-2|-
TGTGCCAGCAGCCGAGGGCAGGGGCAGTTCCAGAACTATGGCTACACCTTC
CASSRGQGQFQNYGYTF
>-|TRBV2|TRBJ1-1|-
TGTGCCAGCAGATTCGGGGAAGATGCTGCTTTCTTT
CASRFGEDAAFF
>-|TRBV7-8|TRBJ2-1|few
TGTGCCAGCAGCTTAGTTGCCCAGGGGTCCTACAATGAGCAGTTCTTC
CASSLVAQGSYNEQFF
>-|TRBV2|TRBJ1-5|-
TGTGCCAGCAGTGTTACGGGGTTGGGTCAGCCCCAGCATTTT
CASSVTGLGQPQHF
>-|TRBV7-9|TRBJ2-7|-
TGTGCCAGCAGCTTTTACGAGGGCTACGAGCAGTACTTC
CASSFYEGYEQYF
>TRBD1|TRBV6-1|TRBJ2-3|-
TGTGCCAGCAGTGACAGGGGGCTGAAAACGCAGTATTTT
CASSDRGLKTQYF